This T cell receptor (beta chain) emerged from a study of blood T cell repertoires in COVID-19. Method: immunoSEQ multiplex PCR; TCRdb's copy keeps in-frame clones and lacks some. The data contain approximately 440,000 clones, 90% of them singletons. The CDR3 runs to 14 residues. Trimming cost V 7 bases and J 2 bases; bases outside gene matches: 8. Germline CDR1 PRHDT, CDR2 FYEKMQ (reference sequence). The chain is built from TRBV13 and TRBJ2-7, with 7 bases fitting TRBD2. Specimen: PBMCs or T cells enriched from blood (not recorded which). This receptor was obtained from a man aged 18 to 30 who had recovered from COVID-19. CDR3 in amino acids: CASTNGAGAYEQYF. Written as DNA, the CDR3 is TGTGCCAGCACTAATGGGGCGGGAGCCTACGAGCAGTACTTC.